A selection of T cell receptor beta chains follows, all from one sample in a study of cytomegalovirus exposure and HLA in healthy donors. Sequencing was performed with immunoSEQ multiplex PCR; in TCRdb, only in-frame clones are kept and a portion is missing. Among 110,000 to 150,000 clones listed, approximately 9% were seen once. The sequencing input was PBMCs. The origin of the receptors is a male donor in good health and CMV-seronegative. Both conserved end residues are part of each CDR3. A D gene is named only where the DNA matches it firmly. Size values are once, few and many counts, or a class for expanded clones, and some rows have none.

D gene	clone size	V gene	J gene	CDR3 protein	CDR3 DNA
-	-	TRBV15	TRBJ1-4	CATSSKRGEINEKLFF	TGTGCCACCAGCAGCAAACGTGGGGAGATAAATGAAAAACTGTTTTTT
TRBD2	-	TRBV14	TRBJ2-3	CASSTYGTSWDTQYF	TGTGCCAGCAGCACCTACGGGACTAGCTGGGATACGCAGTATTTT
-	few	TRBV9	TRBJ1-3	CASRGQPGNTIYF	TGTGCCAGCAGAGGACAGCCTGGAAACACCATATATTTT
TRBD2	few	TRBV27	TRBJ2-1	CASRTELAGHNEQFF	TGTGCCAGCAGGACCGAGTTAGCGGGACACAATGAGCAGTTCTTC
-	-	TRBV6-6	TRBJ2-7	CASRAGLIDEQYF	TGTGCCAGCAGGGCGGGATTGATCGACGAGCAGTACTTC
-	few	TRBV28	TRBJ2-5	CASSFRGRSQETQYF	TGTGCCAGCAGTTTCAGGGGCAGGTCCCAAGAGACCCAGTACTTC
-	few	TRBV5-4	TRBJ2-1	CASSLDRQTSYNEQFF	TGTGCCAGCAGCTTGGATCGACAAACCTCCTACAATGAGCAGTTCTTC
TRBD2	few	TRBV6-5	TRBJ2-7	CASSYSGRVSYEQYF	TGTGCCAGCAGTTACTCTGGGAGGGTAAGCTACGAGCAGTACTTC
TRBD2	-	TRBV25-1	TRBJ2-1	CASRGTSGRASLYEQFF	TGTGCCAGCAGAGGGACTAGCGGGAGGGCCTCTCTCTATGAGCAGTTCTTC
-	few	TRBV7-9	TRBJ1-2	CASSAAPTGSYGYTF	TGTGCCAGCAGCGCTGCCCCGACAGGATCCTATGGCTACACCTTC
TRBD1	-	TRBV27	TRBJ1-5	CASSTTGGWNQPQHF	TGTGCCAGCAGTACCACAGGGGGCTGGAATCAGCCCCAGCATTTT
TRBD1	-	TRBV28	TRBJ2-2	CASSLLTGGVTGELFF	TGTGCCAGCAGTTTACTGACAGGGGGGGTCACCGGGGAGCTGTTTTTT
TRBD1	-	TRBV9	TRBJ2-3	CASSAGGLTGGDTQYF	TGTGCCAGCAGCGCAGGGGGCTTAACAGGGGGAGATACGCAGTATTTT
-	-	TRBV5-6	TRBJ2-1	CASSPTAGTIEQFF	TGTGCCAGCAGCCCTACAGCGGGGACAATTGAGCAGTTCTTC
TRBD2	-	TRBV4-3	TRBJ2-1	CASSQDRETSGFYNEQFF	TGCGCCAGCAGCCAAGATCGGGAGACTAGCGGTTTCTACAATGAGCAGTTCTTC
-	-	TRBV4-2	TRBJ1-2	CASNQDLGQSYGYTF	TGTGCCAGCAACCAAGATCTAGGACAGAGTTATGGCTACACCTTC
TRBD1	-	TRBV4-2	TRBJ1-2	CASSLGGTGGTAWLSYTF	TGTGCCAGCAGCCTGGGTGGGACAGGTGGTACGGCCTGGTTAAGCTACACCTTC
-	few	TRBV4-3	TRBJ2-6	CASSQQGRGSGANVLTF	TGCGCCAGCAGCCAGCAGGGGCGTGGGTCTGGGGCCAACGTCCTGACTTTC
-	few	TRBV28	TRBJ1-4	CASSLRGFNEKLFF	TGTGCCAGCAGTTTAAGGGGGTTTAATGAAAAACTGTTTTTT
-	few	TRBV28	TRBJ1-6	CASSFAESNSPLHF	TGTGCCAGCAGTTTTGCGGAGTCGAATTCACCCCTCCACTTT
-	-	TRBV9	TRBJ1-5	CASSATGSNQPQHF	TGTGCCAGCAGCGCTACAGGGAGCAATCAGCCCCAGCATTTT
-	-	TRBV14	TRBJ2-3	CASSQDSSRGTDTQYF	TGTGCCAGCAGCCAAGACTCTAGTCGGGGGACAGATACGCAGTATTTT
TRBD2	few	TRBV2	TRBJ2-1	CASSESGGYNEQFF	TGTGCCAGCAGTGAATCCGGGGGGTACAATGAGCAGTTCTTC
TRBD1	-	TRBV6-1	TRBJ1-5	CASSTGQGNNQPQHF	TGTGCCAGCAGTACCGGACAGGGAAACAATCAGCCCCAGCATTTT
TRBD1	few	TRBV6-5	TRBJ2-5	CASSSTGAAPQETQYF	TGTGCCAGCAGTTCGACAGGGGCCGCACCCCAAGAGACCCAGTACTTC
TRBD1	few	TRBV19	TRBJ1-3	CASDPGTVGNTIYF	TGTGCCAGCGATCCCGGGACAGTGGGAAACACCATATATTTT
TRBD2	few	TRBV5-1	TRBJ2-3	CASSFASGSSTDTQYF	TGCGCCAGCAGCTTTGCTAGCGGCTCTAGCACAGATACGCAGTATTTT
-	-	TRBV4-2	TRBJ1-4	CASSQDMRGYEKLFF	TGTGCCAGCAGCCAAGATATGCGGGGGTATGAAAAACTGTTTTTT
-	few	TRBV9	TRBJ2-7	CASSVGSGRDEQYF	TGTGCCAGCAGCGTAGGTTCAGGTCGAGACGAGCAGTACTTC
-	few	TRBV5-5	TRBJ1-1	CASSSQGGTEAFF	TGTGCCAGCAGCTCGCAGGGTGGCACTGAAGCTTTCTTT
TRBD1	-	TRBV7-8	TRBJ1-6	CASSTGTGLFSPLHF	TGTGCCAGCAGCACCGGGACAGGGCTGTTTTCACCCCTCCACTTT
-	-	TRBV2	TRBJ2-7	CASAAQQGYYEQYF	TGTGCCAGCGCGGCTCAACAGGGATACTACGAGCAGTACTTC
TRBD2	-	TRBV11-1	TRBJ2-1	CASSLPTSGRNEQFF	TGTGCCAGCAGCTTACCGACTAGCGGGAGGAATGAGCAGTTCTTC
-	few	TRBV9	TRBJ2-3	CASSVAPAGRTTDTQYF	TGTGCCAGCAGCGTAGCCCCAGCAGGGAGGACCACAGATACGCAGTATTTT
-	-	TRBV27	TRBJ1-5	CASSPSEGDSNQPQHF	TGTGCCAGCAGTCCCAGTGAGGGGGATAGCAATCAGCCCCAGCATTTT
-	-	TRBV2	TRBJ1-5	CASSEWGDVNQPQHF	TGTGCCAGCAGTGAATGGGGGGACGTCAATCAGCCCCAGCATTTT
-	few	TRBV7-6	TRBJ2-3	CASSQEPGGTDTQYF	TGTGCCAGCAGCCAGGAACCTGGCGGCACAGATACGCAGTATTTT
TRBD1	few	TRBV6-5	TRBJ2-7	CASSRGTVSPYEQYF	TGTGCCAGCAGTAGGGGGACAGTGAGTCCCTACGAGCAGTACTTC
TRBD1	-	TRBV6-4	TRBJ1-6	CASSAERGQDSPLHF	TGTGCCAGCAGTGCGGAAAGGGGGCAGGATTCACCCCTCCACTTT
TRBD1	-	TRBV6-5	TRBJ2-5	CASSYSTGGFKTQYF	TGTGCCAGCAGTTACTCGACAGGGGGCTTTAAGACCCAGTACTTC
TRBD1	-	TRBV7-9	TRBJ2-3	CASSSTGGRGDVQYF	TGTGCCAGCAGCTCTACAGGGGGTAGAGGTGATGTGCAGTATTTT
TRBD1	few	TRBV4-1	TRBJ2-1	CASSQGSGQGLLYEQFF	TGCGCCAGCAGCCAAGGGTCTGGACAGGGGCTCCTCTATGAGCAGTTCTTC
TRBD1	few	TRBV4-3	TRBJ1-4	CASSEWTGSNEKLFF	TGCGCCAGCAGCGAATGGACAGGGTCTAATGAAAAACTGTTTTTT
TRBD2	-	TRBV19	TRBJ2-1	CASSMTSGGANEQFF	TGTGCCAGTAGTATGACTAGCGGGGGAGCCAATGAGCAGTTCTTC
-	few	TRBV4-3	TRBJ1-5	CASSQDWAGVMWSNQPQHF	TGCGCCAGCAGCCAAGATTGGGCAGGGGTAATGTGGAGCAATCAGCCCCAGCATTTT
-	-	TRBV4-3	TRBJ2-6	CASSQVNSGANVLTF	TGCGCCAGCAGCCAAGTCAACTCTGGGGCCAACGTCCTGACTTTC
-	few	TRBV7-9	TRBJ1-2	CASSLGQSLGGYTF	TGTGCCAGCAGCCTCGGACAGTCTCTCGGCGGCTACACCTTC
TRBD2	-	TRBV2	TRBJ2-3	CASKEGSGAEDTQYF	TGTGCCAGCAAGGAAGGTAGCGGGGCCGAAGATACGCAGTATTTT
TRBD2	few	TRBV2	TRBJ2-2	CASSELAGGVTGELFF	TGTGCCAGCAGTGAACTAGCGGGGGGGGTTACCGGGGAGCTGTTTTTT
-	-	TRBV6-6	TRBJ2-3	CASSSGQIFTDTQYF	TGTGCCAGCAGTTCTGGACAGATTTTCACAGATACGCAGTATTTT
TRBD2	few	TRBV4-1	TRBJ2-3	CASSQYGTSGIPDTQYF	TGCGCCAGCAGCCAATACGGGACTAGCGGGATACCAGATACGCAGTATTTT
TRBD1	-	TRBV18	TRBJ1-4	CASSVRDRGNEKLFF	TGTGCCAGCTCAGTCCGGGACAGGGGAAATGAAAAACTGTTTTTT
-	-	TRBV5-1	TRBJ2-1	CASSFDGPYNEQFF	TGCGCCAGCAGCTTTGATGGGCCCTACAATGAGCAGTTCTTC
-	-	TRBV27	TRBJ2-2	CASSLGQGWAGELFF	TGTGCCAGCAGTTTGGGGCAGGGCTGGGCCGGGGAGCTGTTTTTT
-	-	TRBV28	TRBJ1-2	CASRQGTRRFDGYTF	TGTGCCAGCAGGCAGGGGACGAGACGGTTTGATGGCTACACCTTC
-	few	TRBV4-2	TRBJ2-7	CASSQDGLAHYEQYF	TGTGCCAGCAGCCAAGATGGGCTAGCCCACTACGAGCAGTACTTC
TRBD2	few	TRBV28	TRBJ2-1	CASGLARNEQFF	TGTGCCAGCGGACTAGCCCGCAATGAGCAGTTCTTC